This TCR beta chain was obtained from a study of graft-versus-host responses after intestinal transplantation. Overall study context: Transplants given to recipients were multivisceral, liver-intestinal, or isolated intestinal. For approximately three years after anti-thymocyte globulin induction, all recipients took tacrolimus and steroids.

Notes on the study in general: Investigators detected GvH clones in recipient marrow, with some emerging earlier in ileum or blood.

This clone was seen a single time. Its specificity is unknown. Data came from immunoSEQ multiplex PCR; TCRdb stores just in-frame clones and leaves some out. This sample has about 90,000 clones, with approximately 92% found just once. Looked up from germline, CDR1 is ENHRY and CDR2 is SYGVKD. This CDR3 has 14 residues. Trimming took 3 bases from V and 6 from J, leaving 14 bases between them. This sequence joins TRBV10-3 and TRBJ1-2, with a tentative D call TRBD1 (6 bases). This TCR derives from a human donor who received an intestinal transplant. The sequences come from unstimulated CD8+ T cells sorted from spleen or lymph node cells, collected before intestinal transplant. The CDR3 sequence: CAISEGGTGNGYTF. CDR3 sequence (DNA): TGTGCCATCAGTGAAGGAGGAACAGGGAATGGCTACACCTTC.